This T cell receptor (beta chain) was sequenced during a study of T cells after yellow fever vaccination. V lost 6 bases and J lost 7, with 16 bases in between. The germline gives CDR1 DFQATT, CDR2 SNEGSKA (reference sequence). The CDR3 has 14 amino acids. 5'RACE template switching generated TCR cDNA, adding a universal primer site and UMIs. TCRdb reanalysed the 5' RACE reads using MiXCR and keeps one entry per CDR3 protein. The table records around 320,000 distinct CDR3 sequences, around 4.4% of them present only once. This clonotype has more than one count but fewer than ten. The antigen is not known. Overall study results and limits: The secondary T-cell response peaked on day 5, not day 15, but was weaker.

The gene calls are TRBV20-1 and TRBJ1-6; possible D gene TRBD1, 6 bases. The receptor's source is a man aged 18 to 30 who received the YFV17D yellow fever vaccine. The specimen comprised PBMCs, sampled 15 days after the yellow fever booster vaccination. The CDR3 sequence is CSARSGARNSPLHF. The CDR3, as DNA: TGCAGTGCCAGATCGGGGGCTAGGAATTCACCCCTCCACTTT.